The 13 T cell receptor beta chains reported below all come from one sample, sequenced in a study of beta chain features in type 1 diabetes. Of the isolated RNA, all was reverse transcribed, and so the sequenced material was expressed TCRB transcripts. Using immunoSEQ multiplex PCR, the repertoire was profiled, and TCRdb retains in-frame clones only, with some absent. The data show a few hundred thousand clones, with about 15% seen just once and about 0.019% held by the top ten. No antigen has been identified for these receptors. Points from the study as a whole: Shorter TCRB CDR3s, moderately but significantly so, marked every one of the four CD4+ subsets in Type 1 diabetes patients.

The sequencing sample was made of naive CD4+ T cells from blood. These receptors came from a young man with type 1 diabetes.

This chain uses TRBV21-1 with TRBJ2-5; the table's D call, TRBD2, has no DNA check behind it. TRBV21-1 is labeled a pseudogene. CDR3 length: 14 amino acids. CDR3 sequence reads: CASPGLAGLETQYF. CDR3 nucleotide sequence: TGTGCCAGTCCGGGACTAGCGGGACTCGAGACCCAGTACTTC.

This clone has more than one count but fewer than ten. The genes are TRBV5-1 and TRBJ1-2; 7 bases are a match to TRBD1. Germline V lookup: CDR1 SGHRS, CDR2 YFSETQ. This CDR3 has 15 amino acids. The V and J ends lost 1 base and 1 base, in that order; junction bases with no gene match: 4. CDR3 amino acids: CASSLYTGDNYGYTF. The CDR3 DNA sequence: TGCGCCAGCAGCTTGTACACAGGGGATAACTATGGCTACACCTTC. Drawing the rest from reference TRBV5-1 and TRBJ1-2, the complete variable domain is KAGVTQTPRYLIKTRGQQVTLSCSPISGHRSVSWYQQTPGQGLQFLFEYFSETQRNKGNFPGRFSGRQFSNSRSEMNVSTLELGDSALYLCASSLYTGDNYGYTFGSGTRLTVV.

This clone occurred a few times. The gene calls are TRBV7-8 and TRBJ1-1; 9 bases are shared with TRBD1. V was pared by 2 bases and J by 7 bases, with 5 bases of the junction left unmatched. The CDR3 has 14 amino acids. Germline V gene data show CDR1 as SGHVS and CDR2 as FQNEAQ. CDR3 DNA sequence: TGTGCCAGCAGCTTAACAGGGGGCGCGATTGAAGCTTTCTTT. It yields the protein CASSLTGGAIEAFF. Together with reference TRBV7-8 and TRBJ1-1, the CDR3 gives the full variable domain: GAGVSQSPRYKVAKRGQDVALRCDPISGHVSLFWYQQALGQGPEFLTYFQNEAQLDKSGLPSDRFFAERPEGSVSTLKIQRTQQEDSAVYLCASSLTGGAIEAFFGQGTRLTVV.

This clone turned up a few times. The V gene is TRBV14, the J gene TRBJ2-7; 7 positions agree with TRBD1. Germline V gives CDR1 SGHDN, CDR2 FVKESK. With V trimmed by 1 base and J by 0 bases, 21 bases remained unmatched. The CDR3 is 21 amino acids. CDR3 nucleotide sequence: TGTGCCAGCAGCCAAGTTTCCTTCTATAAAGGGGACAGCAAACCCTCCTACGAGCAGTACTTC. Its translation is CASSQVSFYKGDSKPSYEQYF.

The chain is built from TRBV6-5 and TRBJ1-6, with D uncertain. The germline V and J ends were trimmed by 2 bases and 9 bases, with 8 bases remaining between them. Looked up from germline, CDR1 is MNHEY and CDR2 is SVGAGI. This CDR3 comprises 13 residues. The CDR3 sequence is CASSYTGTSPLHF. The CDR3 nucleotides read TGTGCCAGCAGTTACACGGGAACTTCACCCCTCCACTTT.

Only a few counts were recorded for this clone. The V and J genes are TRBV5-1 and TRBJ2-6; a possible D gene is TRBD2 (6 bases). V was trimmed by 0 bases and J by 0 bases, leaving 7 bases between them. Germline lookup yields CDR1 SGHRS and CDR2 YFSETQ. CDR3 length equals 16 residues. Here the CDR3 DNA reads TGCGCCAGCAGCTTGGACGGGAGCTCTGGGGCCAACGTCCTGACTTTC. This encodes CASSLDGSSGANVLTF.

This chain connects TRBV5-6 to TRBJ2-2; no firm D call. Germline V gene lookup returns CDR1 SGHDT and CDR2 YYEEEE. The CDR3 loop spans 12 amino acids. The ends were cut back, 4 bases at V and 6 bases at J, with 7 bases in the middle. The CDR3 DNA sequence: TGTGCCAGCAGCCTGATAGCCGGGGAGCTGTTTTTT. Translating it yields CASSLIAGELFF.

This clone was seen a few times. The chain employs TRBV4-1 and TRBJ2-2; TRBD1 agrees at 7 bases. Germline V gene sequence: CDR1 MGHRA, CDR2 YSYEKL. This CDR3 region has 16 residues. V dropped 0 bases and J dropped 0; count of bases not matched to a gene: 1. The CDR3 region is CASSQDRGSNTGELFF. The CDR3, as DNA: TGCGCCAGCAGCCAAGACAGGGGGTCGAACACCGGGGAGCTGTTTTTT.

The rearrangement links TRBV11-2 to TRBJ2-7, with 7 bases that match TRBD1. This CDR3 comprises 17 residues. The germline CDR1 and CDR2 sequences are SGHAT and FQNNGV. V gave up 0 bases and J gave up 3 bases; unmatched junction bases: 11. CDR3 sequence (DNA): TGTGCCAGCAGCTTAGATGGGAGTAGTTGGGACAGCTACGAGCAGTACTTC. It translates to CASSLDGSSWDSYEQYF.

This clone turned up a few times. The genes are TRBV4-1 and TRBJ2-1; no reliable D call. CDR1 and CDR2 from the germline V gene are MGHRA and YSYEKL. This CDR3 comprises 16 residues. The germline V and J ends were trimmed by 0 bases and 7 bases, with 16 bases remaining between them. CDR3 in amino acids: CASSQDPPLLVNEQFF. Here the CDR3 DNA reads TGCGCCAGCAGCCAAGATCCACCGCTTTTAGTGAATGAGCAGTTCTTC.

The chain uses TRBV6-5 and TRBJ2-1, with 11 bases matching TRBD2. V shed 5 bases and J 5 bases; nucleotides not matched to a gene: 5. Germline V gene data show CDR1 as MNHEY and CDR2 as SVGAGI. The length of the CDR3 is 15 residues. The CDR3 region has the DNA TGTGCCAGCAGTCCGGGACTAGCGGATAACAATGAGCAGTTCTTC. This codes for CASSPGLADNNEQFF.

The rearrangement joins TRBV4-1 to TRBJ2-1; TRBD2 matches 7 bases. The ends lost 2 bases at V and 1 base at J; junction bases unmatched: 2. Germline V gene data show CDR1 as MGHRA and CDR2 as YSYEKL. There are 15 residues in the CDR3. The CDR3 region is CASSQLAGSYNEQFF. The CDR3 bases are TGCGCCAGCAGCCAATTAGCGGGTTCCTACAATGAGCAGTTCTTC.

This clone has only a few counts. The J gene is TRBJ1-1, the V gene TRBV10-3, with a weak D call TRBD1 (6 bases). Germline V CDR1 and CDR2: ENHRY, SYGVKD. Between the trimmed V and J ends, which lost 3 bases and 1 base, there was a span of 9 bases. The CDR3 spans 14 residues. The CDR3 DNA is TGTGCCATCAGTGACCGGACAGAGAACACTGAAGCTTTCTTT. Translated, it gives CAISDRTENTEAFF.